Described below is a single TCR beta chain sequence and its context. Some 27,000 T cell genomes, or approximately 0.2 ug DNA, went into the sorted-subset replicate PCRs. Some clones are missing from TCRdb's copy, which holds only in-frame ones; the method was immunoSEQ multiplex PCR. This table holds millions of clones, roughly 94% found once. The data belong to a study of shared clonotypes between healthy human individuals. CD8 cells regarded as naive lacked CD45RO, were positively chosen for CCR7, and omitted terminally differentiated effector memory CD45RA+ cells. This CDR3 comprises 14 residues. Per the germline V gene, CDR1 is SGHNT and CDR2 is YYREEE (reference sequence). Trimming left V 0 bases short and J 11 bases short, with 15 bases between.

V and J are TRBV5-4 and TRBJ2-1; a weak D match, TRBD2 (6 bases). The sample taken for sequencing was naive CD8+ T cells sorted from blood. This TCR was sampled from a man aged 18 to 35 in good health. In nucleotides, the CDR3 is TGTGCCAGCAGCTTGGGTGAGAGCGGCGGGAAGCAGTTCTTC. It yields the protein CASSLGESGGKQFF.